What follows are 13 T cell receptor beta chains derived from one specimen sequenced in a study of early T cells in non-severe SARS-CoV-2 infection. MiXCR, applied by TCRdb to the 5' RACE reads, yields one record per CDR3 protein. The data hold tens of thousands of distinct CDR3 sequences, with about 5% observed a single time. Sequencing was performed on whole blood. These receptors all stem from an adult who was a healthcare worker with PCR-confirmed SARS-CoV-2 infection or an uninfected control (not recorded which).

This clonotype showed up many times. J is TRBJ2-1 and V is TRBV2; D may be TRBD1 or TRBD2 (5 bases each). This CDR3 is built from 16 residues. V lost 1 base, J lost 6 bases, and 16 bases lay in between. Germline V gene sequence: CDR1 SNHLY, CDR2 FYNNEI. This chain's CDR3 is CASSEVGAGTRNEQFF. The CDR3 DNA follows: TGTGCCAGCAGTGAAGTAGGGGCAGGGACCCGCAATGAGCAGTTCTTC.

This clonotype turned up a few times. V gene TRBV11-2 combines with J gene TRBJ1-1; no definite D call. There are 13 residues in the CDR3. Germline-derived CDR1 and CDR2 are SGHAT and FQNNGV. Trimming took off 3 bases at V and 4 bases at J, with 9 bases between the two ends. CDR3 DNA: TGTGCCAGCAGCTTTCAAGGGAGCACTGAAGCTTTCTTT. Its translation is CASSFQGSTEAFF.

The CDR3 loop is CASSSQGVDIQYF. The CDR3 coding sequence is TGCGCCAGCAGCTCACAGGGGGTGGACATTCAGTACTTC. The rearrangement joins TRBV4-1 to TRBJ2-4; 8 bases map to TRBD1. The CDR3 loop spans 13 amino acids. From germline, CDR1 is MGHRA and CDR2 YSYEKL. With 5 bases clipped from V and 8 bases from J, the junction kept 5 bases outside the gene matches.

This clonotype is medium-sized within its sample. The rearrangement uses TRBV4-2 and TRBJ2-7, with D tentatively TRBD1 (5 bases). This CDR3 comprises 20 residues. Deletions cut 4 bases from V and 0 bases from J, with 28 bases between. Germline lookup yields CDR1 LGHNA and CDR2 YNFKEQ. CDR3 bases: TGTGCCAGCAGCCCCCTTCCAGGGCGGCAGGTAAACCCCAGCTCCTACGAGCAGTACTTC. Its protein is CASSPLPGRQVNPSSYEQYF.

In its sample, this clonotype was seen many times. The rearrangement uses TRBV12-3 or TRBV12-4 and TRBJ2-7; 9 positions match TRBD1. The CDR3 totals 14 residues. With V trimmed by 5 bases and J by 3 bases, 5 bases remained unmatched. As DNA, the CDR3 is TGTGCCAGCAGTCTGGCGGGACAGGGCTACGAGCAGTACTTC. It yields the protein CASSLAGQGYEQYF.

The V gene is TRBV7-2, the J gene TRBJ2-6; D remains ambiguous. From germline, CDR1 is SGHTA and CDR2 FQGNSA. Trimming removed 2 bases at V and 2 bases at J, with 13 bases between. This CDR3 contains 17 residues. The CDR3 DNA sequence: TGTGCCAGCAGCTTAACTTCGGTCGTAACTGGGGCCAACGTCCTGACTTTC. Translation gives CASSLTSVVTGANVLTF.

This clonotype was detected ten times or more. The V and J genes are TRBV7-2 and TRBJ1-2, with 7 bases fitting TRBD1. The CDR3 contains 15 residues. V dropped 6 bases and J dropped 8; count of bases not matched to a gene: 15. CDR1 is SGHTA and CDR2 is FQGNSA in the germline V gene. The CDR3 loop is CASRQPRTGAGGYTF. DNA for the CDR3: TGTGCCAGCAGGCAACCCCGCACAGGGGCAGGGGGCTACACCTTC.

Ten or more counts support this clonotype. J is TRBJ1-2 and V is TRBV7-6; the D gene is possibly TRBD1 (6 bases). Germline V gives CDR1 SGHVS, CDR2 FNYEAQ. Between the trimmed V and J ends, which lost 1 base and 0 bases, there was a span of 21 bases. The CDR3 runs 19 residues. CDR3 protein: CASSLVAGTGTLSNYGYTF. The CDR3 DNA is TGTGCCAGCAGCTTAGTCGCGGGCACAGGGACCTTATCTAACTATGGCTACACCTTC.

Only a few counts were recorded for this clonotype. The J gene is TRBJ1-2, the V gene TRBV7-9; no clear D gene. Germline-derived CDR1 and CDR2 are SEHNR and FQNEAQ (reference sequence). This CDR3 has 13 residues. Trimming stripped 5 bases from V and 1 base from J, with 8 bases between. The CDR3 region is CASSPDGNYGYTF. CDR3 DNA sequence: TGTGCCAGCAGCCCGGATGGTAACTATGGCTACACCTTC.

This clonotype was observed a handful of times. This chain connects TRBV7-2 to TRBJ2-7; unclear D gene. V was trimmed by 5 bases and J by 6 bases, leaving 14 bases between them. CDR1 is SGHTA, CDR2 FQGNSA, per germline. This CDR3 region has 13 residues. The CDR3, as DNA: TGTGCCAGCAGCCCCCGAAGGTATGGCGAGCAGTACTTC. Its translation is CASSPRRYGEQYF.

V usage is TRBV6-5 and J usage is TRBJ1-2; D gene ambiguous. The CDR3 has 14 residues. The germline gives CDR1 MNHEY, CDR2 SVGAGI. V was clipped by 0 bases and J by 4 bases, with 9 bases between them. CDR3 region: CASSYSKAIYGYTF. The CDR3 DNA sequence: TGTGCCAGCAGTTACTCGAAGGCCATCTATGGCTACACCTTC.

Ten or more counts support this clonotype. V is TRBV20-1 and J is TRBJ2-4; possibly TRBD1 for D (6 bases). The CDR3 totals 14 residues. Looked up from germline, CDR1 is DFQATT and CDR2 is SNEGSKA (reference sequence). Trimming took 6 bases from V and 7 from J, leaving 19 bases between them. The CDR3 loop reads CSAYKRTAQNIQYF. The CDR3 DNA reads as TGCAGTGCCTACAAGCGGACAGCTCAGAACATTCAGTACTTC.

The chain recombines TRBV14 with TRBJ2-5; the D is unclear. Trimming took off 4 bases at V and 5 bases at J, with 11 bases between the two ends. The germline V gene has CDR1 SGHDN and CDR2 FVKESK. The CDR3 runs to 13 residues. CDR3 sequence reads: CASSPLARETQYF. The CDR3 region has the DNA TGTGCCAGCAGCCCCCTGGCGAGGGAGACCCAGTACTTC.